This T cell receptor beta chain appears in the sequencing data of a study of shared clonotypes between healthy human individuals. Study results and caveats: Around 4.9% of naive CD4 clonotypes were shared across several donors. As a rule, naive subsets had a larger estimated richness than memory subsets.

With 0 bases clipped from V and 5 bases from J, the junction kept 1 base outside the gene matches. The germline V gene has CDR1 SGHNT and CDR2 YYREEE (reference sequence). The CDR3 spans 15 residues. Remarks on this clone: Its matching antigen is unknown.

The protocol was immunoSEQ multiplex PCR, while the TCRdb copy is restricted to in-frame clones and leaves out a portion. This sample has approximately 350,000 clones, with 74% found just once. The chain couples TRBV5-4 to TRBJ2-1, with 11 bases aligning to TRBD2. This TCR came from a man aged 25-45 years in good health. The sample comprised memory CD4+ T cells sorted from blood. Subset denoted: CD45RA-negative fraction. The CDR3: CASSLELAGDNEQFF. CDR3 in DNA: TGTGCCAGCAGCTTGGAACTAGCGGGAGACAATGAGCAGTTCTTC.